This T cell receptor (beta chain) came from a study of blood T cell repertoires in COVID-19. Study context: There were acute and convalescent COVID-19 samples, and they came from the United States, Italy and Spain. Sources were T cells, B-cell-depleted T cells, or PBMCs; the material itself was cDNA or gDNA.

Germline lookup yields CDR1 MDHEN and CDR2 SYDVKM. The junction had 5 bases not matched to a gene; V was cut back by 4 bases and J by 3 bases. This CDR3 has 15 amino acids. In the original analysis: Nucleated cell number was recorded as an estimate derived from reference gene primer amplification. Sequencing was performed with immunoSEQ multiplex PCR; in TCRdb, only in-frame clones are kept and a portion is missing. V and J calls and clone size are copied from that table; D and trimming were computed from the DNA. Of 200,000 to 300,000 clones listed, 70% to 90% are singletons. The chain recombines TRBV28 with TRBJ2-2, with TRBD2 matching 7 bases. This TCR was sampled from a middle-aged man with acute or convalescent COVID-19. Input material: peripheral blood. The CDR3, as DNA: TGTGCCAGCAGTTGGGGAGCGGGGCACACCGGGGAGCTGTTTTTT. It is translated as CASSWGAGHTGELFF.